This T cell receptor beta chain is drawn from a study of Tregs in tolerant kidney transplant recipients. Sequenced by immunoSEQ multiplex PCR; TCRdb stores in-frame clones only, minus some. The sample has around 78,000 clones; approximately 90% are singletons. Trimming stripped 7 bases from V and 3 bases from J, with 15 bases between. The germline gives CDR1 LNHDA, CDR2 SQIVND (reference sequence). There are 15 residues in the CDR3. The sequence came from a human donor who received a combined kidney and bone marrow transplant. The sample was Tregs from blood, taken before the transplant. This chain joins TRBV19 and TRBJ1-4, with unresolved D. CDR3 sequence reads: CASTTSGEANEKLFF. DNA of the CDR3: TGTGCCAGTACCACTTCTGGCGAGGCTAATGAAAAACTGTTTTTT. The full variable domain, its missing parts supplied by reference TRBV19 and TRBJ1-4, is DGGITQSPKYLFRKEGQNVTLSCEQNLNHDAMYWYRQDPGQGLRLIYYSQIVNDFQKGDIAEGYSVSREKKESFPLTVTSAQKNPTAFYLCASTTSGEANEKLFFGSGTQLSVL.